The 13 T cell receptor beta chains presented below share a single source sample, sequenced in a study of early T cells in non-severe SARS-CoV-2 infection. One entry per CDR3 protein results from TCRdb running MiXCR on the 5' RACE reads. The sample shows about 76,000 distinct CDR3 sequences, about 10% of them seen only once. The source material was whole blood. Every receptor here comes from an adult who was a healthcare worker with PCR-confirmed SARS-CoV-2 infection or an uninfected control (not recorded which).

This clonotype was counted many times. This chain joins TRBV11-2 and TRBJ2-3, with D hard to call. The germline V gene encodes CDR1 SGHAT and CDR2 FQNNGV. The germline V and J ends were trimmed by 0 bases and 0 bases, with 7 bases remaining between them. CDR3 size: 15 residues. For the CDR3, the DNA is TGTGCCAGCAGCTTAGATCGAGGAAGCACAGATACGCAGTATTTT. This translates into CASSLDRGSTDTQYF.

This clonotype was found a few times. The chain couples TRBV6-1 to TRBJ1-2, with no clear D. V was clipped by 1 base and J by 4 bases, with 19 bases between them. The germline V gene has CDR1 MNHNS and CDR2 SASEGT. The CDR3 consists of 17 residues. Here the CDR3 reads CASSEGVWTIRTYGYTF. For the CDR3, the DNA is TGTGCCAGCAGTGAAGGAGTGTGGACTATCAGGACCTATGGCTACACCTTC.

This clonotype has more than one count but fewer than ten. The chain joins TRBV6-1 to TRBJ2-2, with D perhaps being TRBD1 or TRBD2 (5 bases each). The CDR3 sequence is 19 residues long. Per the germline V gene, CDR1 is MNHNS and CDR2 is SASEGT. The V and J ends lost 0 bases and 4 bases respectively, with 21 bases between them. CDR3 amino acids: CASSEARVGPILLTGELFF. CDR3 sequence (DNA): TGTGCCAGCAGTGAAGCGCGGGTGGGGCCAATCCTCCTCACCGGGGAGCTGTTTTTT.

In this sample, this clonotype turned up a few times. The chain couples TRBV2 to TRBJ1-5, with D hard to call. CDR3 length: 14 amino acids. Per germline, CDR1 SNHLY and CDR2 FYNNEI. The V and J ends lost 4 bases and 3 bases respectively, with 10 bases between them. In DNA, the CDR3 is TGTGCCAGCAGTGCAACGTCGTACAATCAGCCCCAGCATTTT. It encodes CASSATSYNQPQHF.

The chain carries TRBV4-2 and TRBJ2-7; the D is unclear. Trimming removed 0 bases from V and 4 bases from J, with 7 bases in between. This CDR3 is built from 13 residues. CDR1 LGHNA and CDR2 YNFKEQ come from the germline V gene. This chain's CDR3 is CASSQEGSYEQYF. CDR3 bases: TGTGCCAGCAGCCAAGAAGGGTCATACGAGCAGTACTTC.

This clonotype was counted ten times or more. V is TRBV6-2 or TRBV6-3 and J is TRBJ1-2; no definite D call. Trimming pared 7 bases from V and 1 base from J, leaving 4 bases between. Germline V gene data show CDR1 as MNHEY and CDR2 as SVGEGT. The CDR3 extends over 11 amino acids. The CDR3 here is CASNSNYGYTF. The CDR3 nucleotides read TGTGCCAGCAACAGTAACTATGGCTACACCTTC.

The chain links TRBV12-3 or TRBV12-4 to TRBJ1-2; no definite D call. The V gene lost 6 bases and the J gene lost 7 bases, with 12 bases spanning the gap. The CDR3 contains 12 residues. CDR3 sequence reads: CASRDPRFGYTF. In DNA, the CDR3 is TGTGCCAGCAGGGATCCCAGATTTGGCTACACCTTC.

The sample holds many counts of this clonotype. The genes are TRBV2 and TRBJ1-5; D is ambiguous. The ends were cut back, 2 bases at V and 2 bases at J, with 7 bases in the middle. Germline V CDR1 and CDR2: SNHLY, FYNNEI. The CDR3 totals 14 residues. CDR3 sequence reads: CASSEIMGNQPQHF. In DNA form, the CDR3 reads TGTGCCAGCAGTGAAATTATGGGCAATCAGCCCCAGCATTTT. Full variable domain (missing parts from reference TRBV2 and TRBJ1-5): EPEVTQTPSHQVTQMGQEVILRCVPISNHLYFYWYRQILGQKVEFLVSFYNNEISEKSEIFDDQFSVERPDGSNFTLKIRSTKLEDSAMYFCASSEIMGNQPQHFGDGTRLSIL.

This clonotype was seen many times. The chain recombines TRBV5-1 with TRBJ2-5; the D is unclear. The CDR3 totals 11 residues. Trimming shortened V by 4 bases and J by 6 bases, and 7 bases separated the two germline ends. Germline loops: CDR1 SGHRS, CDR2 YFSETQ. CDR3 nucleotide sequence: TGCGCCAGCAGCCCGGACCAGACCCAGTACTTC. This gives the protein CASSPDQTQYF. Based on the CDR3 plus reference TRBV5-1 and TRBJ2-5, the full variable domain is KAGVTQTPRYLIKTRGQQVTLSCSPISGHRSVSWYQQTPGQGLQFLFEYFSETQRNKGNFPGRFSGRQFSNSRSEMNVSTLELGDSALYLCASSPDQTQYFGPGTRLLVL.

This clonotype was seen ten or more times. The rearrangement uses TRBV11-1 and TRBJ1-5; D is unclear. The CDR3 runs to 16 residues. The germline V and J ends were trimmed by 4 bases and 3 bases, with 16 bases remaining between them. CDR1 and CDR2 (germline): SGHAT, FQDESV (reference sequence). The CDR3 DNA sequence: TGTGCCAGCAGCTCAGATTTTACTGGCGTCAATCAGCCCCAGCATTTT. This sequence encodes CASSSDFTGVNQPQHF.

This clonotype was counted ten times or more. This rearrangement joins TRBV7-2 to TRBJ2-2; D unresolved. The CDR3 runs 13 residues. With 2 bases removed from V and 6 bases from J, the gap between germline ends came to 7 bases. The germline V gene encodes CDR1 SGHTA and CDR2 FQGNSA. The chain's CDR3 is CASSLRESGELFF. The CDR3 nucleotides are TGTGCCAGCAGCTTAAGAGAATCCGGGGAGCTGTTTTTT.

This clonotype was seen ten or more times. The chain links TRBV7-9 to TRBJ2-5; 12 nucleotides align to TRBD1. The germline gives CDR1 SEHNR, CDR2 FQNEAQ (reference sequence). V was pared by 5 bases and J by 5 bases, with 6 bases of the junction left unmatched. The CDR3 covers 15 residues. The CDR3 DNA reads TGTGCCAGCAGCCCGGGGACAGGGGGCTATGAGACCCAGTACTTC. Encoded protein: CASSPGTGGYETQYF.

Only a few counts were recorded for this clonotype. One junction end does not reproduce the germline sequence, and a read error may be involved. The chain carries TRBV6-5 and TRBJ2-3; unclear D gene. Per germline, CDR1 MNHEY and CDR2 SVGAGI. The CDR3 consists of 14 residues. The CDR3 bases are TGTGCCAGCAGTTATTCGTACGGCACCGATACGCAGTATTTT. Encoded protein: CASSYSYGTDTQYF.